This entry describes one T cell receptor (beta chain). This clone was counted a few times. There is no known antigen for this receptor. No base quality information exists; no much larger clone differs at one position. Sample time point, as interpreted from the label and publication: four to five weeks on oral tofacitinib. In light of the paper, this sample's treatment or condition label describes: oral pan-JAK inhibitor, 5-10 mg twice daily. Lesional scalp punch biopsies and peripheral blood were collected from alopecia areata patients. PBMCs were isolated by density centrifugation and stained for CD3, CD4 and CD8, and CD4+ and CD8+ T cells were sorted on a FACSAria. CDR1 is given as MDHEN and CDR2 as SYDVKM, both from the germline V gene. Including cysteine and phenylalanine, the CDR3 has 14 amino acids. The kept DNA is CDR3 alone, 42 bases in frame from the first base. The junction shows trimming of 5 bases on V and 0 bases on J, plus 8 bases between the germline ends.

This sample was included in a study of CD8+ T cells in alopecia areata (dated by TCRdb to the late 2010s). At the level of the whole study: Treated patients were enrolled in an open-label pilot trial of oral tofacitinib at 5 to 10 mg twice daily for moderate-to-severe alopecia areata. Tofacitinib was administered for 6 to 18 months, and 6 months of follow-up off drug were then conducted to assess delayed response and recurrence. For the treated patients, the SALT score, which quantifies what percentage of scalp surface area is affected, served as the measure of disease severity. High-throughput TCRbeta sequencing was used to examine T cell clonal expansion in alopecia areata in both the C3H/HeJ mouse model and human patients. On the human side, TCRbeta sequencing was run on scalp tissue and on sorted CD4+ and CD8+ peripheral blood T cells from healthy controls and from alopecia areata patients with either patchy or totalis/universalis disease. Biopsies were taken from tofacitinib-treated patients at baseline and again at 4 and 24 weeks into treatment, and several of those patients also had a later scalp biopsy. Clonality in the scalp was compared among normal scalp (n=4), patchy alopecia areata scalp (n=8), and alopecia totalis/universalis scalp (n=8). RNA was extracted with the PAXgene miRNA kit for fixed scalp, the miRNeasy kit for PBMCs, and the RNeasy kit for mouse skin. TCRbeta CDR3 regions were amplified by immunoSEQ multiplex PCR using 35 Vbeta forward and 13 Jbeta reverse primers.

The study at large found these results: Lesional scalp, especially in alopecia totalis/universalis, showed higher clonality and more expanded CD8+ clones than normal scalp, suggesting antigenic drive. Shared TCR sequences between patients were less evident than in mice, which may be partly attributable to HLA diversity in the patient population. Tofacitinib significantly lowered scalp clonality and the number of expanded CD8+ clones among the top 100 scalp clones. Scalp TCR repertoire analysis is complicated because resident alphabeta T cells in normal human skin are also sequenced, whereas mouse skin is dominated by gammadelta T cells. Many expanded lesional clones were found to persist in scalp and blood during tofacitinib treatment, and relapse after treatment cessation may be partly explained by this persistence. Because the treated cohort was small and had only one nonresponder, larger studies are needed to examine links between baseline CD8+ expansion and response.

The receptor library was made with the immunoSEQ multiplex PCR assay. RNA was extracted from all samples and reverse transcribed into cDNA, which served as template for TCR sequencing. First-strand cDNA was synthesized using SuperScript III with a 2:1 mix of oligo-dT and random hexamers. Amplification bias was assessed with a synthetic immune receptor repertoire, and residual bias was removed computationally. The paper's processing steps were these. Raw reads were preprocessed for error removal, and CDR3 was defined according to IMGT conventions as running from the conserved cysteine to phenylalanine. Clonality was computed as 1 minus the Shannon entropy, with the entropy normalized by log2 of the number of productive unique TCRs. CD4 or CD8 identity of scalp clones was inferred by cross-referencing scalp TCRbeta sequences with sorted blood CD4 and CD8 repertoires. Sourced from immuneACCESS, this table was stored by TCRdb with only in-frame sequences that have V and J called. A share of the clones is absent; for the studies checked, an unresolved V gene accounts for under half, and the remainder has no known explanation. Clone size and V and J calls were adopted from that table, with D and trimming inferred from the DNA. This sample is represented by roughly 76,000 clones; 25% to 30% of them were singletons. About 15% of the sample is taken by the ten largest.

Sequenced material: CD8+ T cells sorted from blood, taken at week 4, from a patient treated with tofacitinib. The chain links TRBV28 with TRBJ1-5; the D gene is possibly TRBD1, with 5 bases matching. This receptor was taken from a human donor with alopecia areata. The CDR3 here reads CASSLTGSNQPQHF. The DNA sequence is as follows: TGTGCCAGCAGTCTTACAGGTAGCAATCAGCCCCAGCATTTT.